This TCR beta chain was recorded in a study of control samples from healthy donors and cancer patients. Clones were read by immunoSEQ multiplex PCR, and TCRdb kept only the in-frame ones, dropping some. The data show 100,000 to 150,000 clones, about 90% seen once. Looked up from germline, CDR1 is MNHEY and CDR2 is SMNVEV (reference sequence). CDR3 size: 15 residues. V shed 4 bases and J shed 0 bases, with 12 bases lying between them. Sequenced input: blood. This TCR was recovered from a man between 18 and 29 years old in good health. V and J are TRBV27 and TRBJ1-1, with D unclear. Written as DNA, the CDR3 is TGTGCCAGCAGTTCCGGGTTAGGGCTGAACACTGAAGCTTTCTTT. Protein sequence: CASSSGLGLNTEAFF.